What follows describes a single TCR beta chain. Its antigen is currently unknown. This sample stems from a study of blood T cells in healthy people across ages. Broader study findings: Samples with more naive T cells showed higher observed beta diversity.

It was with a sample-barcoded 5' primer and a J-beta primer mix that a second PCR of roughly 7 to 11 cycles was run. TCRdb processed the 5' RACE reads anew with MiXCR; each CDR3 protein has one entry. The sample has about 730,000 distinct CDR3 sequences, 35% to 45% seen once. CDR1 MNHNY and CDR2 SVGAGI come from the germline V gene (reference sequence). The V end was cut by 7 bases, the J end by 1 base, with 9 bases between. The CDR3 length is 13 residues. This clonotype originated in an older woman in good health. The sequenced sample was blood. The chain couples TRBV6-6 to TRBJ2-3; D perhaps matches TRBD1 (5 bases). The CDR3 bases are TGTGCCAGCATGGGGCTGGGCACAGATACGCAGTATTTT. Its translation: CASMGLGTDTQYF.